This T cell receptor (beta chain) was sequenced in a study of cytomegalovirus exposure and HLA in healthy donors (dated by TCRdb to about 2017). Study-wide context: An earlier analysis of roughly 500 of the donors reported 250 to 300 Gb of sequence data and some 120 million unique TCR beta sequences from some 180 million T cells. A separate validation cohort of 100 to 150 different subjects was used in addition to the 666-subject first cohort. Rather than drawing on any new phenotypic data, the later analysis identified candidate immune exposures from TCR beta sequences and the way those sequences occurred across donors. Several DR-DQ haplotypes were handled as single units for association and clustering because linkage in the cohort was strong. To predict cytomegalovirus infection status, the study brought together high-throughput TCR immunosequencing, statistical association of individual TCRs with disease status, and machine learning. HLA typing covered class I and class II loci at four-digit resolution. The study was designed to test whether signatures of past pathogen exposure could be identified by cataloging public T cell receptors. The number of typed donors differed by locus: about 620-640 for A, B, C, DRB1 and DQB1; approximately 530 for DQA1; 606 for DPA1; and roughly 470 for DPB1. Donor age, sex, ethnicity and CMV serostatus were collected together with the repertoire data. All discovery cohort repertoires had been generated using a single sequencing platform. Across under 500 genotyped donors of the cohort, an average of about 240,000 unique TCR beta nucleotide sequences per donor were sequenced, and about a sixth of those sequences were non-productive. An early release that covered some 630 HLA-typed donors contained around 300 gigabases of sequencing data and approximately 85 million unique TCR sequences. Of the 398 genotyped donors, 65% to 90% were placed in the genetic ancestry cluster associated with self-reported Caucasian donors. An earlier analysis of approximately 580 of the donors used high-throughput TCR beta sequencing to judge whether each TCR beta V gene segment behaved as functional or pseudogenic. A later genetic analysis used genome-wide SNP genotypes for about 65% of the 666 donors, treating that subset as a discovery cohort. The study profiled the T cell repertoires of around 700 subjects by immunosequencing and related them to cytomegalovirus serostatus. A later analysis re-examined previously published TCR beta repertoires from around 670 donors and added high-resolution HLA genotyping to investigate patterns of TCR occurrence. Study-wide conclusions, independent of this receptor: A later analysis reported that several top co-occurrence clusters appeared linked to parvovirus B19, influenza, CMV and Epstein-Barr virus. A cluster of highly shared sequence variants was judged likely to represent a technical artifact of the sequencing pipeline. Linkage disequilibrium might explain the correlated functional status among segregating V segments, but an unknown experimental factor could not be excluded. In a later analysis, TCR association rates were found to vary across HLA loci, with the most associated TCRs seen for DRB1 alleles and the fewest for HLA-C alleles. A later analysis associated 15,000 or so TCR beta sequences with specific HLA alleles at a false discovery rate of 0.05. A further reported finding was that TCR beta sequences accurately predicted the HLA-A and HLA-B alleles for most subjects in the first cohort. According to the authors, the approach could potentially be generalized to other disease states and immunological phenotypes. The classifier was reported to diagnose cytomegalovirus status with high specificity and sensitivity in both the original cohort and the validation cohort. HLA typing was unavailable for some donors at each locus, so association tests used only the typed subset. This cohort had only TCR beta chains sequenced, and the lack of alpha or paired-chain data limited which features could be detected. For the cohort, immune exposure information was limited to CMV serostatus. Presence/absence analyses assumed roughly uniform sequencing depth across donors, an assumption that may not hold. An earlier analysis of some 560 of the donors showed that most TCR beta V segments appeared in productive rearrangements either about 87% or about 30% of the time, which broadly matched IMGT annotations. In vitro tests confirmed that a few of the cytomegalovirus-associated TCR beta chains recognize cytomegalovirus antigens. A later genetic analysis reported fewer N-insertions in productive TCRs among donors in an Asian-associated ancestry cluster than the roughly 700-donor mean. Some IMGT-functional V segments, including TRBV6-2 and TRBV6-3, could not be told apart with the 87-base-pair reads, so those segments were excluded. Most TCR sequences were seen in very few donors, while some public TCRs were found in many individuals. Approximately 18 rarely observed V segments, including chromosome 9 orphons, were excluded from the earlier analysis of about 600 of the donors because counts were too low. In the study, approximately 160 TCR beta chains were listed as associated with cytomegalovirus. Most CMV-associated TCR beta chains appeared to be HLA-restricted in a later analysis, and the HLA associations seemed to be driven largely by CMV exposure. Compared with equally common non-associated chains, HLA-associated TCR beta chains in a later analysis were more clonally expanded and had lower generation probabilities. When HLA alleles, especially DR and DQ, strongly co-occurred, attributing TCR associations to individual alleles was difficult. A later genetic analysis associated a missense DCLRE1C variant with V-gene and J-gene trimming of TCR beta chains, and an independent cohort replicated the association.

Concerning this clone itself: Its recognized antigen is unknown. Nothing much larger sits one base from this clone, and base qualities are not available.

The library was built by means of the immunoSEQ multiplex PCR assay. For the multiplex PCR, a mixture combining 60 forward primers for TCR Vbeta segments and 13 reverse primers for TCR Jbeta segments was used. The CDR3 region of rearranged TCR beta genes was amplified from genomic DNA with a multiplex PCR assay. On the Illumina HiSeq System, the amplified TCR beta libraries were sequenced as 87-base-pair reads. The study's own analysis went as follows. In a later analysis, 70 million to 95 million unique TCR beta chains were counted across the roughly 700 repertoires, and roughly 10 million of these chains were shared by at least two donors. To remove PCR and sequencing errors, raw reads were error-corrected and collapsed into unique sequences using a nearest-neighbor algorithm that merged closely related sequences. Alignment of CDR3 sequences to IMGT reference sequences was used to assign V, D and J gene segments. For a sequence to be retained, a match of at least six nucleotides to both a V gene segment and a J gene segment was required. Rearrangements were classified as productive when the CDR3 lacked stop codons and remained in frame with V and J, and all other rearrangements were classified as non-productive. Following IMGT convention, CDR3 was defined as the stretch from the second conserved V-encoded cysteine up to the conserved J-encoded phenylalanine. Sequences without an unambiguous match to a single V gene segment were excluded from the earlier analysis of 500 to 700 of the donors. An earlier analysis of fewer than 750 of the donors classified V segments as functional when productive rearrangements were above 56.7% and as segregating when the standard deviation between donors was above 5%. A statistical classification framework was built to diagnose cytomegalovirus status from the catalog of TCR beta chain sequences. V and J gene assignment, in a later analysis, came from comparing TCR nucleotide sequences with IMGT/GENE-DB human TR gene sequences. A later analysis assigned CDR3 sequences and most-parsimonious VDJ recombination scenarios with the TCRdist pipeline. A later analysis defined each TCR beta chain by its CDR3 amino acid sequence plus V-gene family, and excluded reads lacking a unique V-gene family. As a way to deal with suspected cross-contamination and a sequencing artifact, a later analysis dropped 450 to 700 nucleotide sequences that were highly shared and had low generation probability. In a later analysis, a clonal expansion index for each public chain was calculated from normalized within-repertoire ranks of inferred template counts. A later analysis computed generation probabilities with a VDJ recombination model fitted to out-of-frame rearrangements, and checked the results against IGoR. In a later analysis, hypergeometric tests were used to score TCR-TCR, TCR-HLA and TCR-CMV co-occurrence, with a repertoire-size bias correction applied to TCR pairs. In a later analysis, false discovery rates were estimated by permuting HLA or CMV assignments 20 times. In a later analysis, co-occurring TCRs were grouped using DBSCAN, and TCRdist sequence similarity was added for clustering within HLA-allele-positive subsets. For co-occurrence clustering, repertoires with fewer than 30,000 or more than 120,000 public chains were excluded, along with four or five repertoires with anomalous nucleotide sharing. What TCRdb holds here is the immuneACCESS table cut down to in-frame rearrangements. Part of the clones is not present; checked against another copy, under half of the missing clones reflect an unresolved V gene, and the others are unexplained. For V, J and clone size, that table is used; D and trimming come from the DNA. Counted in this sample were about 250,000 clones; 65% to 85% of them appeared once. Clones ranked in the top ten supply around 2.3% of the sample.

In total, roughly 670 healthy bone marrow donors made up the cohort. All cohort members were sampled while nominally healthy, although unrecorded immune exposures were likely present. The donor was CMV seronegative and belonged to the group of around 350 seronegative cohort members. A peripheral blood sample was collected from each donor, and TCR beta sequencing was performed on peripheral blood mononuclear cells. The Qiagen DNeasy Blood Extraction Kit was used to extract genomic DNA from the blood cell samples. From its cysteine to its phenylalanine, the CDR3 spans 14 amino acids. Left in the record is the CDR3 DNA by itself, 42 bases read in frame from the first base. CDR1 and CDR2, looked up from the germline V gene (reference sequence), are SEHNR and FQNEAQ. V gives up 5 bases and J gives up 6 bases, and the segment between their germline ends measures 16 bases.

This chain joins TRBV7-9 to TRBJ1-1; the D gene assignment is ambiguous. The sequenced sample consisted of PBMCs. The receptor was isolated from a female donor in good health and CMV-seronegative. The CDR3 protein is CASSPDAVRAEAFF. The bases read TGTGCCAGCAGCCCTGATGCGGTTCGCGCTGAAGCTTTCTTT.